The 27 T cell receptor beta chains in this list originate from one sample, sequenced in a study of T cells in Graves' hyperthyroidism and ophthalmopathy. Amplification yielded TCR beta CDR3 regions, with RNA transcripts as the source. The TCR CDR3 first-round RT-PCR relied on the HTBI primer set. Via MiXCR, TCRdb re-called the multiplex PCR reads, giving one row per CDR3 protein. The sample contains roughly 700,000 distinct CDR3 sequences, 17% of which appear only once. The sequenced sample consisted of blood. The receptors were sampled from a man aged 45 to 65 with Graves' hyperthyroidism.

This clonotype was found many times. CDR3 coding DNA: TGTGCCAGCAGCGGCGACAGGGGGCGTGATGATGAGCAGTTCTTC. Translating it yields CASSGDRGRDDEQFF. The rearrangement links TRBV28 to TRBJ2-1; 10 bases map to TRBD1. The CDR3 covers 15 residues. Losses at the gene ends were 6 bases for V and 8 bases for J; bases not matched to a gene: 10. In germline, CDR1 is MDHEN, CDR2 SYDVKM.

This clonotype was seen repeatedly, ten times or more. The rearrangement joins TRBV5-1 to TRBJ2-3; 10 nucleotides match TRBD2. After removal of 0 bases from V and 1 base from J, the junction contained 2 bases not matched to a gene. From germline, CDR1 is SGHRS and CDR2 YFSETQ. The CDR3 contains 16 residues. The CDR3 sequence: CASSLDGTSGTDTQYF. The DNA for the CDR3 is TGCGCCAGCAGCTTGGATGGGACTAGCGGCACAGATACGCAGTATTTT.

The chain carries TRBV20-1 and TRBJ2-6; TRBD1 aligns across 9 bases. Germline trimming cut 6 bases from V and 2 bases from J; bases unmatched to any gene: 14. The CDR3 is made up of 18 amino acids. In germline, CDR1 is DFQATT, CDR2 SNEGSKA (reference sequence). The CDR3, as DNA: TGCAGTGCCGCCGACAGGGGGAGAACGTGGGCTGGGGCCAACGTCCTGACTTTC. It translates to CSAADRGRTWAGANVLTF.

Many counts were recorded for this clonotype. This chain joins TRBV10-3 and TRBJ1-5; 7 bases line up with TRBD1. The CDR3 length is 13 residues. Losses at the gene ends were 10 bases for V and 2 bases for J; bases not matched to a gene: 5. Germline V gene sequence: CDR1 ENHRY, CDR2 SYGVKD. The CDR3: CATSGGGNQPQHF. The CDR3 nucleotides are TGTGCCACGTCAGGGGGAGGCAATCAGCCCCAGCATTTT.

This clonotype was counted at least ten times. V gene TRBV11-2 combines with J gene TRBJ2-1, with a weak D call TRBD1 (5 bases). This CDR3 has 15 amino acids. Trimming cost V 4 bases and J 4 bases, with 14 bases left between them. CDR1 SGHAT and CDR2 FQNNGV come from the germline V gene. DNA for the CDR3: TGTGCCAGCAGCTCACGCCCGACAGATTACAATGAGCAGTTCTTC. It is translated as CASSSRPTDYNEQFF.

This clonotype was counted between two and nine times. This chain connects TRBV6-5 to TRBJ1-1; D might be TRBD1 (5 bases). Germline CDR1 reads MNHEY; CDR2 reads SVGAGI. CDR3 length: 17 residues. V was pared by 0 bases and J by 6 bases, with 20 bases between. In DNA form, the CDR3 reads TGTGCCAGCAGTTACTCGGTTCTGAGGGGCATGTCGCCTGAAGCTTTCTTT. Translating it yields CASSYSVLRGMSPEAFF.

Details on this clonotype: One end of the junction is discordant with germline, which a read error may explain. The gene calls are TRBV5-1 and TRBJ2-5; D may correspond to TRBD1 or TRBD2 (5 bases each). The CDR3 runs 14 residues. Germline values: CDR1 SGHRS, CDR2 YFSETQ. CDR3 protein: CASSLFEGSGASHF. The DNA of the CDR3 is TGCGCCAGCAGCTTGTTCGAGGGGAGCGGAGCCTCCCACTTC.

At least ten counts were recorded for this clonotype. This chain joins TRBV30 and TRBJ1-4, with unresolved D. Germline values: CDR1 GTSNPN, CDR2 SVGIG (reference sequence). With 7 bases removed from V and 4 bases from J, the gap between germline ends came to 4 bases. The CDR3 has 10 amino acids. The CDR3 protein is CASFNEKLFF. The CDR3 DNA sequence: TGTGCCTCCTTTAATGAAAAACTGTTTTTT.

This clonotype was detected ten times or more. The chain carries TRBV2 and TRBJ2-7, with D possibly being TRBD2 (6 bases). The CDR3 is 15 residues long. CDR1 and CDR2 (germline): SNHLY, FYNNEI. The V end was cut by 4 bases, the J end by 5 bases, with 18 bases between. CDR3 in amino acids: CASSVRTGVEDEQYF. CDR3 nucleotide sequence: TGTGCCAGCAGTGTAAGGACGGGAGTGGAGGACGAGCAGTACTTC.

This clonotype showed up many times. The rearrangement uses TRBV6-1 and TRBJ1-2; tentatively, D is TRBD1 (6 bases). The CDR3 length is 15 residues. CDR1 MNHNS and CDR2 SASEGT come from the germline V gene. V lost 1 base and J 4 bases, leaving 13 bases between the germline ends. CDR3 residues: CASSEELGDTYGYTF. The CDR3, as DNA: TGTGCCAGCAGTGAAGAACTTGGGGACACCTATGGCTACACCTTC.

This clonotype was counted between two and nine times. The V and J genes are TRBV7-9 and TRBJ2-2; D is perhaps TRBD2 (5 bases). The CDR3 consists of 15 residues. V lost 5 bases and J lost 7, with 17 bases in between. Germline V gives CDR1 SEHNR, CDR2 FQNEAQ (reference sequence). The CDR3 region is CASSETGGYGGELFF. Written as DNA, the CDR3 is TGTGCCAGCAGCGAAACGGGCGGGTATGGCGGGGAGCTGTTTTTT.

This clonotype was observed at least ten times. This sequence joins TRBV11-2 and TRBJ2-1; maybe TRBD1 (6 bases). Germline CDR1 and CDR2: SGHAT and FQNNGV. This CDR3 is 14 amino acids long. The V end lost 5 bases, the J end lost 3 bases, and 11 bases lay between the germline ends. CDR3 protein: CASSPGTHYNEQFF. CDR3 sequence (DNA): TGTGCCAGCAGCCCCGGGACACACTACAATGAGCAGTTCTTC. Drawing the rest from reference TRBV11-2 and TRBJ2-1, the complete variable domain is EAGVAQSPRYKIIEKRQSVAFWCNPISGHATLYWYQQILGQGPKLLIQFQNNGVVDDSQLPKDRFSAERLKGVDSTLKIQPAKLEDSAVYLCASSPGTHYNEQFFGPGTRLTVL.

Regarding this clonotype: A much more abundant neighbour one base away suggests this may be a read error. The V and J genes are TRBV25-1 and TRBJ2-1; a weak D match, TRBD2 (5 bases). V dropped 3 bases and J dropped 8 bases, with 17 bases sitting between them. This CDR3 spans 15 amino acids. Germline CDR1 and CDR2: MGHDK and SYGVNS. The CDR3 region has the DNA TGTGCCAGCAGTGATTCCTACGGAGGAGGCGATGAGCAGTTCTTC. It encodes CASSDSYGGGDEQFF.

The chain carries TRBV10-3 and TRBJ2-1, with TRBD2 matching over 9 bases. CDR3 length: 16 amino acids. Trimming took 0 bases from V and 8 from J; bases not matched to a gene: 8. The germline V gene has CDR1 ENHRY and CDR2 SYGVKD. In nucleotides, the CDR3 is TGTGCCATCAGTGAGTCGAGGGGCGGGAGGGGAGATGAGCAGTTCTTC. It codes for CAISESRGGRGDEQFF.

The CDR3, as DNA: TGTGCCAGTAGTACCTATCTAGCGGAGGGCGTCTACAATGAGCAGTTCTTC. Translating gives CASSTYLAEGVYNEQFF. This chain joins TRBV19 and TRBJ2-1; 7 bases line up with TRBD2. With 4 bases clipped from V and 3 bases from J, the junction kept 12 bases outside the gene matches. The CDR3 spans 17 residues. CDR1 and CDR2 (germline): LNHDA, SQIVND (reference sequence). Variable domain in full (rest from reference TRBV19 and TRBJ2-1): DGGITQSPKYLFRKEGQNVTLSCEQNLNHDAMYWYRQDPGQGLRLIYYSQIVNDFQKGDIAEGYSVSREKKESFPLTVTSAQKNPTAFYLCASSTYLAEGVYNEQFFGPGTRLTVL.

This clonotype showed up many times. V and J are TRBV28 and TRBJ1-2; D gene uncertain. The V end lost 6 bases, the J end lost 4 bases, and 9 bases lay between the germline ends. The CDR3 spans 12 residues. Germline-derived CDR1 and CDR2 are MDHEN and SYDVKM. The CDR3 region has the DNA TGTGCCAGCAGATCAGACTTCTATGGCTACACCTTC. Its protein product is CASRSDFYGYTF.

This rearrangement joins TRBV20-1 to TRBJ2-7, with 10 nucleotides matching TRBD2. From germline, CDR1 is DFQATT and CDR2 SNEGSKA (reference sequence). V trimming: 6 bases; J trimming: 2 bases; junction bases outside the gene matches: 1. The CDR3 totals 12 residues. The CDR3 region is CSAGTSAYEQYF. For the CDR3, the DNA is TGCAGTGCCGGGACTAGCGCCTACGAGCAGTACTTC.

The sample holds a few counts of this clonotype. CDR3 sequence reads: CASTNGGFNSPLHF. The CDR3 nucleotides are TGTGCCAGCACCAACGGGGGATTTAATTCACCCCTCCACTTT. The genes are TRBV6-2 or TRBV6-3 and TRBJ1-6, with D possibly matching TRBD1 (5 bases). The CDR3 sequence is 14 residues long. Germline values: CDR1 MNHEY, CDR2 SVGEGT. V lost 7 bases and J lost 6, with 13 bases in between.

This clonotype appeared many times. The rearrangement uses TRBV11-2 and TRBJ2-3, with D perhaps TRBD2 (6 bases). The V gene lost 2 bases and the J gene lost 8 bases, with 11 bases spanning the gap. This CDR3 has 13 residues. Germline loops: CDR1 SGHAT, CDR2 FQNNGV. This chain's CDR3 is CASSLSMGGTQYF. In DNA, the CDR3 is TGTGCCAGCAGCTTATCAATGGGGGGTACGCAGTATTTT.

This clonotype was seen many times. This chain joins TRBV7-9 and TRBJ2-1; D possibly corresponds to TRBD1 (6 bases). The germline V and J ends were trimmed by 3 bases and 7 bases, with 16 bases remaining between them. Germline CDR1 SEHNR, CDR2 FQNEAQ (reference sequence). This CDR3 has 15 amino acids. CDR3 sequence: CASSFRTEIVNEQFF. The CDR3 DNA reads TGTGCCAGCAGCTTCCGGACAGAGATAGTAAATGAGCAGTTCTTC. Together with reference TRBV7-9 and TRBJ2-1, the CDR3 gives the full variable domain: DTGVSQNPRHKITKRGQNVTFRCDPISEHNRLYWYRQTLGQGPEFLTYFQNEAQLEKSRLLSDRFSAERPKGSFSTLEIQRTEQGDSAMYLCASSFRTEIVNEQFFGPGTRLTVL.

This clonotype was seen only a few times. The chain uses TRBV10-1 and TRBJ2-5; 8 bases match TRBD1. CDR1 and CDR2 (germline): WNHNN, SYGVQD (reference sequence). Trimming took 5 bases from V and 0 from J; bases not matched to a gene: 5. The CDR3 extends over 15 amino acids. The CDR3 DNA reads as TGCGCCAGCAGTTGGACAGGGTCGAACCAAGAGACCCAGTACTTC. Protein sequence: CASSWTGSNQETQYF.

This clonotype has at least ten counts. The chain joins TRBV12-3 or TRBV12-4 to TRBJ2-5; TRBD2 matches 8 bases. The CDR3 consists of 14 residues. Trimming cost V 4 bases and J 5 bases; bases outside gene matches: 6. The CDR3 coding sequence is TGTGCCAGCAGTTACAGCGGGAGTGGGGAGACCCAGTACTTC. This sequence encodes CASSYSGSGETQYF.

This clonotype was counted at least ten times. The CDR3 DNA reads as TGTGCCAGCAGTTTATCGACTAGCGGGAGTTATGAGCAGTTCTTC. As protein: CASSLSTSGSYEQFF. This rearrangement joins TRBV28 to TRBJ2-1, with 12 bases lining up with TRBD2. This CDR3 contains 15 residues. V trimming: 1 base; J trimming: 8 bases; junction bases outside the gene matches: 3. The germline V gene encodes CDR1 MDHEN and CDR2 SYDVKM.

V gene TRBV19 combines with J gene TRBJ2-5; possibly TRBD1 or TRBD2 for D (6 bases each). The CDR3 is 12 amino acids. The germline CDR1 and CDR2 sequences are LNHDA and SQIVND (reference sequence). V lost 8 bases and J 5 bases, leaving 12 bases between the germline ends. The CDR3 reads CASARGPETQYF. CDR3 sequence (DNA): TGTGCCAGTGCACGGGGGCCGGAGACCCAGTACTTC.

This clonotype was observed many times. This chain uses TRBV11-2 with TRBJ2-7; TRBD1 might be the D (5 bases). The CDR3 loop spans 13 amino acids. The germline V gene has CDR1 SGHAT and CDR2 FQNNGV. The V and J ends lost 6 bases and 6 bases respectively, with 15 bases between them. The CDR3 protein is CASSRGFLSEQYF. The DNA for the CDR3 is TGTGCCAGCAGTAGGGGTTTTTTGAGCGAGCAGTACTTC.

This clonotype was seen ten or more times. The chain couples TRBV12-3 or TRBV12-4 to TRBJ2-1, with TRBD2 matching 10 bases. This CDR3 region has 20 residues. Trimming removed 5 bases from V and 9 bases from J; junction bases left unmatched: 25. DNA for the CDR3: TGTGCCAGCAGTCTAGATGGAGGATTCTCTCGGCTAGCGGGAGTAAGTGAGCAGTTCTTC. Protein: CASSLDGGFSRLAGVSEQFF.

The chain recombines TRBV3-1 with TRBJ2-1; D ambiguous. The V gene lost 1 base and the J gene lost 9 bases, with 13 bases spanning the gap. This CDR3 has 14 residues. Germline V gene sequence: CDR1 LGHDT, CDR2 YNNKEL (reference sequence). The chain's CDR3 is CASSQVETSVEQFF. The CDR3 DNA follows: TGTGCCAGCAGCCAAGTTGAGACATCTGTTGAGCAGTTCTTC.